This T cell receptor beta chain emerged from a study of blood T cell repertoires in COVID-19. This CDR3 has 15 residues. V was cut by 4 bases and J by 6 bases, with 17 bases left in between. Germline CDR1 MGHRA, CDR2 YSYEKL. During active infection, Seattle patients enrolled and were then monitored through disease. In this sample, this clone turned up once. In the study's own analysis: The authors estimated nucleated cell counts from reference gene primer amplification. Libraries were prepared by immunoSEQ multiplex PCR; TCRdb keeps only in-frame clonotypes and omits some of them. That table gives V, J and clone size, and the DNA gave D and trimming. Of approximately 400,000 clones listed, about 87% are singletons.

The sequence was obtained from a woman aged 50 to 65 with COVID-19, enrolled during active disease. The rearrangement links TRBV4-1 to TRBJ2-3, with D possibly TRBD2 on 7 matching bases. Sequenced input: peripheral blood. CDR3 loop: CASSLWMGGQDTQYF. CDR3 bases: TGCGCCAGCAGCCTCTGGATGGGGGGGCAGGATACGCAGTATTTT.